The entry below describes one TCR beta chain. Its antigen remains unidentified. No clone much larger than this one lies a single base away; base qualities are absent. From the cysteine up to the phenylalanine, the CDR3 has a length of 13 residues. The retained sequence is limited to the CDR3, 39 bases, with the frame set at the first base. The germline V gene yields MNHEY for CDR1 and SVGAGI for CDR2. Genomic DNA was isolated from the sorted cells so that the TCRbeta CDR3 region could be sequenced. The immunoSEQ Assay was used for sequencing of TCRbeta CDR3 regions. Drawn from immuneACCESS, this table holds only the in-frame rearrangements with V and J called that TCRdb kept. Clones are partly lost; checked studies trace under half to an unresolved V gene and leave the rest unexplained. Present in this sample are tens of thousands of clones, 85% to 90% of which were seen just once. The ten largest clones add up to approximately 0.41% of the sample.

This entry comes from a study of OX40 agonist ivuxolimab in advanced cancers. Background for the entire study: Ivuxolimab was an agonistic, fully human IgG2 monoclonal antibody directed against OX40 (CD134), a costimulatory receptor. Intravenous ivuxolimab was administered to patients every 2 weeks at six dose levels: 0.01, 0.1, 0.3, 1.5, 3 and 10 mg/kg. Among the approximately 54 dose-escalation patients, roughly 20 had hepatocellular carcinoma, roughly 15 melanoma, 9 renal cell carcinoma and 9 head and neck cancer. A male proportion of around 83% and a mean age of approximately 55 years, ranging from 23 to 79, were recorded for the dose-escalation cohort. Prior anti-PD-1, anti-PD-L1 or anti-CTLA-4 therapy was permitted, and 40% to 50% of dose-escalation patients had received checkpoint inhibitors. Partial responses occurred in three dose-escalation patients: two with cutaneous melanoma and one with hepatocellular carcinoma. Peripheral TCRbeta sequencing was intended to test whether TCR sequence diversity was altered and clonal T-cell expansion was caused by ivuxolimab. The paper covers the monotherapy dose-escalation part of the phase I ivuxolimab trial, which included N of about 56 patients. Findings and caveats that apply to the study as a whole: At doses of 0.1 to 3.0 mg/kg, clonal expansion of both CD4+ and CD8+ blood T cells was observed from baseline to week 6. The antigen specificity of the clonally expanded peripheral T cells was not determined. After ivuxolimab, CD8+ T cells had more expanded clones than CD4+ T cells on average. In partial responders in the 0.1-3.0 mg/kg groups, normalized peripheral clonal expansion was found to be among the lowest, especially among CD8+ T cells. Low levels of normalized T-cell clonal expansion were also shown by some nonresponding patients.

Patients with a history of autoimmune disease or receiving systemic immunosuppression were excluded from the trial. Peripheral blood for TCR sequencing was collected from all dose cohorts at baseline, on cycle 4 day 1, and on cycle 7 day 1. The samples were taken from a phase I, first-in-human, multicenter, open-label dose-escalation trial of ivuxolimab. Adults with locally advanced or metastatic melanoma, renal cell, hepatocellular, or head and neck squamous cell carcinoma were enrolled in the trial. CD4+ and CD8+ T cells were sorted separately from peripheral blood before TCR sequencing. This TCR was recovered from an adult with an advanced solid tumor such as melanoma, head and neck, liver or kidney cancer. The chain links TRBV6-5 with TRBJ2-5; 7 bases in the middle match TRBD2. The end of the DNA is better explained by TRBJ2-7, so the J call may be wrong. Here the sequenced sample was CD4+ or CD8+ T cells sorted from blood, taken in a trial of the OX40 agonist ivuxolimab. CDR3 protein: CASSDYAGDEQYF. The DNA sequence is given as TGTGCCAGCAGCGATTACGCGGGGGACGAGCAGTACTTC.